The entry that follows covers one T cell receptor (beta chain) sequence. Germline-derived CDR1 and CDR2 are MNHEY and SVGAGI. V was pared by 5 bases and J by 0 bases, with 11 bases between. The CDR3 sequence is 14 residues long. Extraction of total RNA produced a minimum of 5 micrograms from each sample. Combining a sample-barcoded 5' primer with a J-beta primer mix, a second PCR ran for 7 to 11 cycles. TCRdb reprocessed the 5' RACE reads with MiXCR, giving one entry per CDR3 protein. Of about 1.4 million distinct CDR3 sequences in the sample, approximately 60% were seen once. The data originate from a study of blood T cells in healthy people across ages.

The TCR sequence derives from a young man in good health. The sequenced sample was blood. The chain links TRBV6-5 to TRBJ2-7; D unresolved. CDR3 protein: CASSRPFNSYEQYF. CDR3 nucleotides: TGTGCCAGCAGTCGTCCGTTTAACTCCTACGAGCAGTACTTC.